These 26 T cell receptor beta chains were all obtained from the same sample, sequenced in a study of blood T cell repertoires in COVID-19. The table came from immunoSEQ multiplex PCR; TCRdb's copy has only in-frame clones and leaves some out. The table includes some 120,000 clones, roughly 79% detected once. The sequenced material came from peripheral blood. The receptors here all came from a human donor in a cohort sampled during active COVID-19.

This clone turned up a few times. CDR3 region: CASSERLGTNQPQHF. The CDR3 nucleotides are TGTGCCAGCAGTGAGCGTTTGGGGACAAATCAGCCCCAGCATTTT. The rearrangement links TRBV6-1 to TRBJ1-5; the D gene is possibly TRBD1 (6 bases). Germline lookup yields CDR1 MNHNS and CDR2 SASEGT. V shed 3 bases and J shed 4 bases, with 13 bases lying between them. The CDR3 extends over 15 amino acids.

In this sample, this clone turned up a few times. V gene TRBV2 combines with J gene TRBJ2-7; TRBD1 agrees at 7 bases. The CDR3 is made up of 13 amino acids. V dropped 4 bases and J dropped 5; count of bases not matched to a gene: 5. Germline CDR1 SNHLY, CDR2 FYNNEI. In DNA form, the CDR3 reads TGTGCCAGCAGTGGACAGGGTGTCGACGAGCAGTACTTC. This gives the protein CASSGQGVDEQYF.

V usage is TRBV19 and J usage is TRBJ1-6, with unresolved D. The length of the CDR3 is 14 residues. Germline V gene sequence: CDR1 LNHDA, CDR2 SQIVND (reference sequence). The germline V and J ends were trimmed by 0 bases and 9 bases, with 9 bases remaining between them. CDR3 amino acids: CASSIEAVSSPLHF. For the CDR3, the DNA is TGTGCCAGTAGTATAGAGGCGGTGAGTTCACCCCTCCACTTT.

This clone occurred a few times. The V call is TRBV7-9, the J call TRBJ2-3; TRBD2 is a possible D gene (5 bases). The length of the CDR3 is 12 residues. The V end lost 5 bases, the J end lost 5 bases, and 8 bases lay between the germline ends. Per the germline V gene, CDR1 is SEHNR and CDR2 is FQNEAQ (reference sequence). The DNA for the CDR3 is TGTGCCAGCAGCGCCACTAGAGATACGCAGTATTTT. It codes for CASSATRDTQYF.

This clone was detected only once. The chain uses TRBV6-5 and TRBJ2-7; 9 nucleotides align to TRBD2. Germline-derived CDR1 and CDR2 are MNHEY and SVGAGI. Losses at the gene ends were 0 bases for V and 2 bases for J; bases not matched to a gene: 5. The CDR3 contains 16 residues. CDR3 amino acids: CASSYSGTSFTYEQYF. The CDR3 DNA reads TGTGCCAGCAGTTACTCAGGGACTAGCTTTACCTACGAGCAGTACTTC.

This rearrangement joins TRBV7-9 to TRBJ2-3; a possible D gene is TRBD2 (5 bases). The CDR3 runs 14 residues. V was pared by 5 bases and J by 6 bases, with 15 bases between. Germline V gives CDR1 SEHNR, CDR2 FQNEAQ (reference sequence). The DNA of the CDR3 is TGTGCCAGCAGCCCGGGAAGGGTGTCTGATACGCAGTATTTT. Its protein is CASSPGRVSDTQYF.

The chain links TRBV5-6 to TRBJ1-3; D gene uncertain. Germline CDR1 is SGHDT and CDR2 is YYEEEE. With 2 bases removed from V and 0 bases from J, the gap between germline ends came to 9 bases. The CDR3 is 15 amino acids. This chain's CDR3 is CASSLAAVSGNTIYF. CDR3 bases: TGTGCCAGCAGCTTAGCGGCAGTCTCTGGAAACACCATATATTTT.

V and J are TRBV5-6 and TRBJ2-7; D ambiguous. The V gene's germline CDR1 is SGHDT and CDR2 YYEEEE. V gave up 0 bases and J gave up 5 bases, with 6 bases separating them. The CDR3 totals 12 residues. CDR3 sequence: CASSLGRNEQYF. DNA of the CDR3: TGTGCCAGCAGCTTGGGGCGGAACGAGCAGTACTTC.

The chain is built from TRBV27 and TRBJ2-7; D is undetermined. CDR3 length: 14 amino acids. Deletions cut 2 bases from V and 0 bases from J, with 8 bases between. From germline, CDR1 is MNHEY and CDR2 SMNVEV (reference sequence). CDR3 DNA: TGTGCCAGCAGTTTAATGGCGGACTCCTACGAGCAGTACTTC. It is translated as CASSLMADSYEQYF.

The chain links TRBV29-1 to TRBJ1-2; 8 nucleotides align to TRBD1. The CDR3 runs to 13 residues. With V trimmed by 6 bases and J by 2 bases, 5 bases remained unmatched. Germline CDR1 is SQVTM and CDR2 is ANQGSEA. The CDR3 region is CSVWTGLNYGYTF. CDR3 nucleotides: TGCAGCGTGTGGACAGGGCTCAACTATGGCTACACCTTC.

The chain has TRBV11-2 and TRBJ2-7, with 8 bases matching TRBD2. Trimming took 1 base from V and 3 from J; bases not matched to a gene: 11. This CDR3 is built from 17 residues. The V gene's germline CDR1 is SGHAT and CDR2 FQNNGV. CDR3 in amino acids: CASSLVGQRGGNYEQYF. The DNA of the CDR3 is TGTGCCAGCAGCTTAGTAGGTCAGCGCGGGGGGAACTACGAGCAGTACTTC.

This chain uses TRBV27 with TRBJ2-7; 8 bases agree with TRBD2. The germline V gene has CDR1 MNHEY and CDR2 SMNVEV (reference sequence). The V and J ends lost 4 bases and 3 bases, in that order; junction bases with no gene match: 11. The CDR3 is 16 residues long. CDR3 DNA sequence: TGTGCCAGCAGTTCAACGGGGGGGGGACTGAACTACGAGCAGTACTTC. Its translation: CASSSTGGGLNYEQYF.

This clone was counted only a few times. The J gene is TRBJ2-2, the V gene TRBV19, with 8 bases fitting TRBD1. V lost 6 bases and J lost 2; bases outside the gene matches: 2. The CDR3 spans 14 residues. Germline CDR1 is LNHDA and CDR2 is SQIVND (reference sequence). This chain's CDR3 is CASSDRGNTGELFF. The CDR3 nucleotides read TGTGCCAGTAGCGACAGGGGTAACACCGGGGAGCTGTTTTTT.

The chain employs TRBV3-1 (or the pseudogene TRBV3-2) and TRBJ1-2; D gene ambiguous. The CDR3 runs 15 residues. Trimming stripped 2 bases from V and 0 bases from J, with 10 bases between. CDR1 and CDR2 from the germline V gene are LGHDT and YNNKEL (reference sequence). CDR3 DNA: TGTGCCAGCAGCCAAAGGGTACTAGCTAACTATGGCTACACCTTC. Protein product: CASSQRVLANYGYTF.

This clone has just one count. CDR3 sequence (DNA): TGTGCCACCAGCGGCCCGGGACAGGGGGCTCGAGAGCAGTACTTC. Translated: CATSGPGQGAREQYF. The chain links TRBV15 to TRBJ2-7; 12 bases are a match to TRBD1. This CDR3 has 15 residues. V lost 5 bases and J lost 7; bases outside the gene matches: 9. Germline V lookup: CDR1 LNHNV, CDR2 YYDKDF (reference sequence).

This chain uses TRBV6-6 with TRBJ1-5, with D tentatively TRBD1 (5 bases). CDR1 and CDR2 (germline): MNHNY, SVGAGI (reference sequence). V was clipped by 10 bases and J by 0 bases, with 16 bases between them. The CDR3 spans 15 residues. Here the CDR3 DNA reads TGTGCCACCACCTTAGACAGTTTTAGCAATCAGCCCCAGCATTTT. Translating it yields CATTLDSFSNQPQHF.

CDR3 protein: CASSDRADEKLFF. CDR3 DNA: TGTGCCAGCAGCGACAGGGCGGATGAAAAACTGTTTTTT. The J gene is TRBJ1-4, the V gene TRBV7-6; 7 nucleotides line up with TRBD1. CDR3 length equals 13 residues. Germline V gene data show CDR1 as SGHVS and CDR2 as FNYEAQ. Losses at the gene ends were 5 bases for V and 6 bases for J; bases not matched to a gene: 3.

The chain recombines TRBV28 with TRBJ1-4; D is uncertain. Germline values: CDR1 MDHEN, CDR2 SYDVKM. Trimming left V 1 base short and J 8 bases short, with 5 bases between. The CDR3 sequence is 12 residues long. This CDR3 reads CASSLSQEKLFF. In nucleotides, the CDR3 is TGTGCCAGCAGTTTATCTCAGGAAAAACTGTTTTTT.

The rearrangement links TRBV28 to TRBJ2-7; 7 bases line up with TRBD2. The CDR3 sequence is 14 residues long. After removal of 6 bases from V and 4 bases from J, the junction contained 9 bases not matched to a gene. Germline CDR1 and CDR2: MDHEN and SYDVKM. In DNA form, the CDR3 reads TGTGCCAGCAGGATAGGAGCGGGATCGTACGAGCAGTACTTC. As protein: CASRIGAGSYEQYF. The whole variable domain, filled in from reference TRBV28 and TRBJ2-7, reads DVKVTQSSRYLVKRTGEKVFLECVQDMDHENMFWYRQDPGLGLRLIYFSYDVKMKEKGDIPEGYSVSREKKERFSLILESASTNQTSMYLCASRIGAGSYEQYFGPGTRLTVT.

The genes are TRBV7-2 and TRBJ2-6; TRBD2 might be the D (6 bases). CDR1 is SGHTA, CDR2 FQGNSA, per germline. V shed 3 bases and J shed 2 bases, with 20 bases lying between them. The CDR3 is 19 residues long. Written as DNA, the CDR3 is TGTGCCAGCAGCTTGAGGACTACGTCCTGGTCCGCTGGGGCCAACGTCCTGACTTTC. It codes for CASSLRTTSWSAGANVLTF. The full variable domain, its missing parts supplied by reference TRBV7-2 and TRBJ2-6, is GAGVSQSPSNKVTEKGKDVELRCDPISGHTALYWYRQSLGQGLEFLIYFQGNSAPDKSGLPSDRFSAERTGGSVSTLTIQRTQQEDSAVYLCASSLRTTSWSAGANVLTFGAGSRLTVL.

The chain links TRBV5-1 to TRBJ1-2, with D possibly being TRBD1 (5 bases). The V and J ends lost 8 bases and 3 bases respectively, with 23 bases between them. CDR1 and CDR2 from the germline V gene are SGHRS and YFSETQ. The CDR3 is 16 amino acids. CDR3 loop: CASSPPYTRADYGYTF. The DNA for the CDR3 is TGCGCCAGTAGCCCCCCATATACCAGGGCGGACTATGGCTACACCTTC.

This clone came up a few times. This sequence joins TRBV19 and TRBJ1-5; D ambiguous. V lost 2 bases and J 2 bases, leaving 10 bases between the germline ends. The CDR3 covers 15 residues. Per the germline V gene, CDR1 is LNHDA and CDR2 is SQIVND (reference sequence). CDR3 nucleotides: TGTGCCAGTAGTATAAACGGACTTGGCAATCAGCCCCAGCATTTT. Encoded protein: CASSINGLGNQPQHF.

The chain is built from TRBV18 and TRBJ2-7; weak D call: TRBD1 (5 bases). The CDR3 totals 13 residues. V dropped 2 bases and J dropped 11 bases, with 16 bases sitting between them. Looked up from germline, CDR1 is KGHSH and CDR2 is LQKENI. This CDR3 reads CASSPERSQGEYF. The CDR3 DNA follows: TGTGCCAGCTCACCAGAGCGATCCCAGGGCGAGTACTTC.

The J gene is TRBJ1-5, the V gene TRBV23-1, with D perhaps matching TRBD1 (6 bases). TRBV23-1 is noted as an ORF with a role that remains uncertain. V gave up 4 bases and J gave up 7 bases, with 26 bases separating them. The CDR3 contains 18 residues. The CDR3 DNA sequence: TGCGCCAGCAGTCGATCACCACACCGAGAGGGGGTGGGACAGCCCCAGCATTTT. It translates to CASSRSPHREGVGQPQHF.

This chain joins TRBV5-6 and TRBJ1-2, with D unclear. The CDR3 totals 12 residues. Trimming stripped 4 bases from V and 4 bases from J, with 8 bases between. The germline V gene has CDR1 SGHDT and CDR2 YYEEEE. CDR3 sequence: CASSLPGYGYTF. The CDR3 DNA reads TGTGCCAGCAGCCTCCCCGGCTATGGCTACACCTTC.

This clone has only a few counts. The gene calls are TRBV29-1 and TRBJ2-2, with 9 bases aligning to TRBD1. The CDR3 loop spans 13 amino acids. The germline V gene has CDR1 SQVTM and CDR2 ANQGSEA. V shed 7 bases and J 3 bases; nucleotides not matched to a gene: 3. CDR3 protein: CSGRTGDTGELFF. CDR3 DNA: TGCAGCGGTAGGACAGGGGACACCGGGGAGCTGTTTTTT.